This T cell receptor beta chain originates from a study of T-cell memory formation after mild COVID-19. With respect to this clonotype: Its antigen is unknown.

Study conclusions and caveats: Proof of SARS-CoV-2 specificity was absent for the second-wave clones that crested on day 37. Cross-reactive memory apparently joined, as some responding clones appeared in pre-infection memory. Most CD4+ clones that shrank were in CM and EM, while CD8+ ones turned up in EMRA.

After 5'RACE with constant-segment primers, TCR alpha and TCR beta cDNA libraries carrying sample barcodes and UMIs were obtained. TCRdb called the 5' RACE reads again in MiXCR, with one record for every CDR3 protein. The sample includes more than 300,000 distinct CDR3 sequences, roughly an eighth seen only once; the top ten take approximately 22%. V dropped 6 bases and J dropped 8 bases, with 25 bases sitting between them. Germline CDR1 DFQATT, CDR2 SNEGSKA (reference sequence). This CDR3 comprises 15 residues. V is TRBV20-1 and J is TRBJ2-5; D perhaps matches TRBD1 (5 bases). The clonotype comes from a man aged 18 to 29 who had mild COVID-19 (a few samples of this study predate the infection). Cell type and time point are not known. Sample: PBMCs or a T cell subset sorted from them (not recorded which). CDR3 region: CSAVKVLRTRGTQYF. The CDR3 DNA reads as TGCAGTGCCGTAAAGGTCCTACGGACACGAGGAACCCAGTACTTC.